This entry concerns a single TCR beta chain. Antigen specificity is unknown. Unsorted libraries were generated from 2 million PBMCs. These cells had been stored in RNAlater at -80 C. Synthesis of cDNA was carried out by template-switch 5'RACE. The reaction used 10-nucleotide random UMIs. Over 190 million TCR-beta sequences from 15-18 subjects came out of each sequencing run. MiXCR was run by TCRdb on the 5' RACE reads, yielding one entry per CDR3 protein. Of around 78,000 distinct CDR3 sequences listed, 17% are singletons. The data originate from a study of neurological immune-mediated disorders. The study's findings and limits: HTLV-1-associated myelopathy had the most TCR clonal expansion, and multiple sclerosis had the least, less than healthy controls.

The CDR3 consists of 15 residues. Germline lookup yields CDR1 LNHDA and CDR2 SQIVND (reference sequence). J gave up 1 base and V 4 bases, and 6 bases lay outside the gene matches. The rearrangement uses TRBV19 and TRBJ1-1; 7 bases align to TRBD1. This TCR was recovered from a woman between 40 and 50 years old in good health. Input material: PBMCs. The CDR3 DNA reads TGTGCCAGTAGTAGTCAAGGGGGCGAGAACACTGAAGCTTTCTTT. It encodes CASSSQGGENTEAFF.